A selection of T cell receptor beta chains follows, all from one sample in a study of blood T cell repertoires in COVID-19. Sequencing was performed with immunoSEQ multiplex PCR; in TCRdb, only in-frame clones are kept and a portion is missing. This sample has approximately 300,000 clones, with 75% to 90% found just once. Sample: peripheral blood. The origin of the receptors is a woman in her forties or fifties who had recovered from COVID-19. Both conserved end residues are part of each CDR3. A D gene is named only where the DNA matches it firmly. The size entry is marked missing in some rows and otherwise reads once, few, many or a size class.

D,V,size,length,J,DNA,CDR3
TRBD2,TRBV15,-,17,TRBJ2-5,TGTGCCACCAGCAGAGGGGGACTAGCGGGAGGAGTAGAGACCCAGTACTTC,CATSRGGLAGGVETQYF
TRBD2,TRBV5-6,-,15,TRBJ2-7,TGTGCCAGCAGCCGGGGGAGGGGATGGAGCTACGAGCAGTACTTC,CASSRGRGWSYEQYF
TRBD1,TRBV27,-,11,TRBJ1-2,TGTGCCAGCATAGGAGGGGGCGGCTACACCTTC,CASIGGGGYTF
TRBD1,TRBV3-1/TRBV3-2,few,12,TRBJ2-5,TGTGCCAGCACCCGGGACAGGGAGACCCAGTACTTC,CASTRDRETQYF
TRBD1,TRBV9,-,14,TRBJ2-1,TGTGCCAGCAGCGGGACAGGAATCTACAATGAGCAGTTCTTC,CASSGTGIYNEQFF
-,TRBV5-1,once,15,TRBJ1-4,TGCGCCAGCAGCTTGGCGTCGAGGGGGTACGAAAAACTGTTTTTT,CASSLASRGYEKLFF
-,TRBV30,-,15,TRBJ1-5,TGTGCCTGGAGTGGAAAAGGGGGTCTCAATCAGCCCCAGCATTTT,CAWSGKGGLNQPQHF
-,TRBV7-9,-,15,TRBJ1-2,TGTGCCAGCATCCCTTTAAGGGGTGAGAGCTATGGCTACACCTTC,CASIPLRGESYGYTF
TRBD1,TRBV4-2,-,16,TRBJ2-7,TGTGCCAGCAGCCAAGAAGGACAGGGCTTCTTCTACGAGCAGTACTTC,CASSQEGQGFFYEQYF
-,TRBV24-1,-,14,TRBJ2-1,TGTGCCACCAGTGATTTGGACAGGAATAATGAGCAGTTCTTC,CATSDLDRNNEQFF
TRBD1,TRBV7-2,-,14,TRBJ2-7,TGTGCCAGCAGCTTTAGGGACAGGCTCTACGAGCAGTACTTC,CASSFRDRLYEQYF
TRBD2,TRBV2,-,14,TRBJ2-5,TGTGCCAGCAGTCCCTCGGGGGGGCGGGAGACCCAGTACTTC,CASSPSGGRETQYF
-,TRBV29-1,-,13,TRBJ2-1,TGCAGCGCCCCGGTGAGCTCCTACAATGAGCAGTTCTTC,CSAPVSSYNEQFF
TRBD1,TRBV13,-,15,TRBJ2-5,TGTGCCAGCAGACAAACAGGGGGCGCGGAAGAGACCCAGTACTTC,CASRQTGGAEETQYF
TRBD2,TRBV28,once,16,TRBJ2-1,TGTGCCAGCAGTTTGGGGACTAGCGGGAGGTCCAATGAGCAGTTCTTC,CASSLGTSGRSNEQFF
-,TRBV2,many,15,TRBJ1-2,TGTGCCAGCAGTGAAAACTCAGGGAAGAACTATGGCTACACCTTC,CASSENSGKNYGYTF
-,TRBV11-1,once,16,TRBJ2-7,TGTGCCAGCAGCTTATGGAGCAGCCCTAGCTCCTACGAGCAGTACTTC,CASSLWSSPSSYEQYF
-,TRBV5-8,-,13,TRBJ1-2,TGTGCCAGCAGTATGAGGGCTAACTATGGCTACACCTTC,CASSMRANYGYTF
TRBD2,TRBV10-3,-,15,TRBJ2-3,TGTGCCATCAGTGTTGGCGGGAGGACGACAGATACGCAGTATTTT,CAISVGGRTTDTQYF
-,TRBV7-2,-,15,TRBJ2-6,TGTGCCAGCAGCTTAATGAGCTCTGGGGCCAACGTCCTGACTTTC,CASSLMSSGANVLTF
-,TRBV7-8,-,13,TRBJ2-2,TGTGCCAGCAGCTTCCTAAACACCGGGGAGCTGTTTTTT,CASSFLNTGELFF
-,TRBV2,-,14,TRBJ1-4,TGTGCCAGCTCAGGGGTTGCAACTAATGAAAAACTGTTTTTT,CASSGVATNEKLFF
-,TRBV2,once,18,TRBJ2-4,TGTGCCAGCAGTGATTCCTGGATCACAGGGCTAGCCAAAAACATTCAGTACTTC,CASSDSWITGLAKNIQYF
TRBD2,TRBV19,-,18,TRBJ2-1,TGTGCCAGTAGTTCAGGACTAGCGGGGGGAAGCTCCTACAATGAGCAGTTCTTC,CASSSGLAGGSSYNEQFF
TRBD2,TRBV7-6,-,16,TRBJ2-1,TGTGCCAGCAGACTCCTAGCGGGGAACTCCTACAATGAGCAGTTCTTC,CASRLLAGNSYNEQFF
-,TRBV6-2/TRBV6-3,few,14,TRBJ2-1,TGTGCCAGCAGTTACGGTGGAGTTTACAATGAGCAGTTCTTC,CASSYGGVYNEQFF
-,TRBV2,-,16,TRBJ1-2,TGTGCCAGCAGCGTTAGGGGGGGGTCCCCAGACTATGGCTACACCTTC,CASSVRGGSPDYGYTF
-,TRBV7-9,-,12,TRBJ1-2,TGTGCCAGCAGCTTGGCCAACTATGGCTACACCTTC,CASSLANYGYTF
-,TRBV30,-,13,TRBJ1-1,TGTGCCTGGAGTGGGACAGCGAACACTGAAGCTTTCTTT,CAWSGTANTEAFF
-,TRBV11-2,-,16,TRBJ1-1,TGTGCCAGCAGCTTAGGCGTATGGGGGCGCGGGTCTGAAGCTTTCTTT,CASSLGVWGRGSEAFF
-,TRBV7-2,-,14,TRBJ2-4,TGTGCCAGCAGCGCAGGACAGACCAAAAACATTCAGTACTTC,CASSAGQTKNIQYF
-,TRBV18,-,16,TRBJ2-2,TGTGCCAGCTCACTCTTAGGACAGACGAACACCGGGGAGCTGTTTTTT,CASSLLGQTNTGELFF
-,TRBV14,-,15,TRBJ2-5,TGTGCCAGCAGCCCGATAGCGCCGCGAGGGGAGACCCAGTACTTC,CASSPIAPRGETQYF
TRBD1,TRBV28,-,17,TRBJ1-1,TGTGCCAGCAGCCGACTTACAGGGGGAGCTAGTCCCTCTGAAGCTTTCTTT,CASSRLTGGASPSEAFF
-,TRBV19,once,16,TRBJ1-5,TGTGCCAGTAGTAATAACGCGGGGTTGGGCAATCAGCCCCAGCATTTT,CASSNNAGLGNQPQHF
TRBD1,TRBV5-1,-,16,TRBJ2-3,TGCGCCAGCAGCTCACCAGGGACAGGGGGGGCAGATACGCAGTATTTT,CASSSPGTGGADTQYF
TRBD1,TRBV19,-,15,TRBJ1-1,TGTGCCAGTAGTATGGGACAGGGGGGGAACACTGAAGCTTTCTTT,CASSMGQGGNTEAFF
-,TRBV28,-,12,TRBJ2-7,TGTGCCAGCAGCCTTCGGGTCGGCGAGCAGTACTTC,CASSLRVGEQYF
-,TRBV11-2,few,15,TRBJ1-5,TGTGCCAGCAGCTTAGACCCCGAGGGCCATCAGCCCCAGCATTTT,CASSLDPEGHQPQHF
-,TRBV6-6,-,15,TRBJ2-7,TGTGCCAGCAGCCCCAGGACAGAGAGCTCCTACGAGCAGTACTTC,CASSPRTESSYEQYF
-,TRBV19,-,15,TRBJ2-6,TGTGCCAGTAGTACCCTCAGGGCTGGGGCCAACGTCCTGACTTTC,CASSTLRAGANVLTF
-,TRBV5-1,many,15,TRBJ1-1,TGCGCCAGCAGCTTGACAGACCCATTCAACACTGAAGCTTTCTTT,CASSLTDPFNTEAFF
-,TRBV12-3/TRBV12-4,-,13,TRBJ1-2,TGTGCCAGCTCCCTAGGGGGGGCGAAGGGCTACACCTTC,CASSLGGAKGYTF
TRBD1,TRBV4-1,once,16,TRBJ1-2,TGCGCCAGCAGCCAAGGGACCGAGACAGGGAACTATGGCTACACCTTC,CASSQGTETGNYGYTF
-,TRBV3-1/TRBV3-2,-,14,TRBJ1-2,TGTGCCAGCAGTATGGACATTTCCAACTATGGCTACACCTTC,CASSMDISNYGYTF
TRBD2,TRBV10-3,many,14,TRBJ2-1,TGTGCCATCAGTGAAACTAGCGGGAGGCATGAGCAGTTCTTC,CAISETSGRHEQFF
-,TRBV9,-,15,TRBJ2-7,TGTGCCAGCAGCGTAGGACTCCGGGTTCCCTACGAGCAGTACTTC,CASSVGLRVPYEQYF
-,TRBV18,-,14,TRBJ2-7,TGTGCCAGCTCCCTACGAGCGGAGCCCCTCGAGCAGTACTTC,CASSLRAEPLEQYF
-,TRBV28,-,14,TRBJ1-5,TGTGCCAGCAGTTCGGCGGGGGCGAGTCAGCCCCAGCATTTT,CASSSAGASQPQHF
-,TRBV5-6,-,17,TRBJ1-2,TGTGCCAGCAGCTTACGAACCCTGACAGTCGCAACTATCGGCTACACCTTC,CASSLRTLTVATIGYTF
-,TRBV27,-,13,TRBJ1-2,TGTGCCAGCAGTACGAGCGGTAACTATGGCTACACCTTC,CASSTSGNYGYTF
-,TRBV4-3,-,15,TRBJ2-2,TGCGCCAGCAGCCAAGATCGGACTCCGTACGGGGAGCTGTTTTTT,CASSQDRTPYGELFF
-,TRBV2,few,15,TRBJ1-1,TGTGCCAGCAGTGAACAGGGTAGTATGAACACTGAAGCTTTCTTT,CASSEQGSMNTEAFF